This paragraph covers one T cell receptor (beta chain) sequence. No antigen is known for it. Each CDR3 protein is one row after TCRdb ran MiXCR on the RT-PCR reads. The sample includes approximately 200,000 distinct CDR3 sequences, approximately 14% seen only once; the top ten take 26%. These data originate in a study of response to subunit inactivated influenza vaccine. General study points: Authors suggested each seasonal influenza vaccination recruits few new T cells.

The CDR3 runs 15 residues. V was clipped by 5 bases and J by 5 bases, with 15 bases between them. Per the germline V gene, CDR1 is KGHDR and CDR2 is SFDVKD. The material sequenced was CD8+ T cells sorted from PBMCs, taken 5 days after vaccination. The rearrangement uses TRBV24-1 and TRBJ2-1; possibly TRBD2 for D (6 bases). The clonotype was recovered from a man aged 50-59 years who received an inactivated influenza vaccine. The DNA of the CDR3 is TGTGCCACCAGTGTTTTCGGCTGGGGGGACAATGAGCAGTTCTTC. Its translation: CATSVFGWGDNEQFF.